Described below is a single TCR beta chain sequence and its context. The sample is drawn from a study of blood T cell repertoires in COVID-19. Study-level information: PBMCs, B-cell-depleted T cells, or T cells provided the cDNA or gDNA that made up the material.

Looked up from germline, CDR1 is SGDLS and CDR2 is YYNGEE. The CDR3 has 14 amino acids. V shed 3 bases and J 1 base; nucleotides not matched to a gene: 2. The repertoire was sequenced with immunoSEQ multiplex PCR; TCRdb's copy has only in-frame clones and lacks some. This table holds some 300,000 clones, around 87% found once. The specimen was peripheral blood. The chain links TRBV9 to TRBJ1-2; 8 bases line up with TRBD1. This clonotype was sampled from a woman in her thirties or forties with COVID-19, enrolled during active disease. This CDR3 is CASSGTGFNYGYTF. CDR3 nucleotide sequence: TGTGCCAGCAGCGGGACAGGGTTTAACTATGGCTACACCTTC.